A single sample is the source of the 22 T cell receptor beta chains below, sequenced in a study of blood T cells in healthy people across ages. PCR was performed a second time for about 7 to 12 cycles using a sample-barcoded 5' primer and a J-beta primer mix. MiXCR, applied by TCRdb to the 5' RACE reads, yields one record per CDR3 protein. Here the sample spans over 750,000 distinct CDR3 sequences, 25% being singletons. This same sample was also part of a study on T cells of mothers and their children.

Sequenced input: blood. These receptors originate from a boy aged 5-17 years in good health.

J is TRBJ1-2 and V is TRBV4-1; no clear D gene. This CDR3 spans 13 amino acids. Trimming took 3 bases from V and 8 from J, leaving 13 bases between them. CDR1 is MGHRA, CDR2 YSYEKL, per germline. CDR3 bases: TGCGCCAGCAGCCAGCAAACTTCCCTGGGCTACACCTTC. Protein sequence: CASSQQTSLGYTF.

This sequence joins TRBV18 and TRBJ2-5, with 7 bases matching TRBD1. The J call may be wrong; the DNA end is better matched by TRBJ2-7. The CDR3 has 13 amino acids. Germline-derived CDR1 and CDR2 are KGHSH and LQKENI. CDR3 residues: CASSPTGFDEQYF. The CDR3 region has the DNA TGTGCCAGCTCACCGACAGGGTTCGACGAGCAGTACTTC.

The table lists this clonotype with a few counts. This rearrangement joins TRBV15 to TRBJ2-7; weak D call: TRBD1 (5 bases). CDR3 length: 13 amino acids. CDR1 is LNHNV, CDR2 YYDKDF, per germline (reference sequence). The V end was cut by 3 bases, the J end by 7 bases, with 13 bases between. In DNA, the CDR3 is TGTGCCACCAGCAGCCTCAGGGTGGCGGAGCAGTACTTC. Translated: CATSSLRVAEQYF.

V is TRBV5-1 and J is TRBJ2-4, with 9 positions matching TRBD1. V dropped 4 bases and J dropped 9; count of bases not matched to a gene: 5. Germline CDR1 reads SGHRS; CDR2 reads YFSETQ. The length of the CDR3 is 13 residues. The CDR3 DNA reads as TGCGCCAGCAGCGCGGACAGGGGTGGCATTCAGTACTTC. Amino acids: CASSADRGGIQYF.

This clonotype turned up a few times. V is TRBV4-1 and J is TRBJ1-5; TRBD1 aligns across 8 bases. Losses at the gene ends were 3 bases for V and 5 bases for J; bases not matched to a gene: 12. Per germline, CDR1 MGHRA and CDR2 YSYEKL. The CDR3 runs to 17 residues. CDR3 protein: CASSHTRVRGLDQPQHF. The CDR3 DNA reads as TGCGCCAGCAGCCATACCCGAGTCAGGGGGCTTGATCAGCCCCAGCATTTT.

V and J are TRBV7-6 and TRBJ2-1, with TRBD2 identical over 7 bases. Germline trimming cut 4 bases from V and 5 bases from J; bases unmatched to any gene: 14. CDR1 SGHVS and CDR2 FNYEAQ come from the germline V gene. This CDR3 has 17 residues. CDR3 region: CASSSPWGGSINNEQFF. The CDR3 DNA reads as TGTGCCAGCAGCTCACCGTGGGGCGGGAGTATCAACAATGAGCAGTTCTTC.

V gene TRBV4-3 combines with J gene TRBJ1-1, with D perhaps TRBD1 (5 bases). This CDR3 region has 14 residues. Per germline, CDR1 LGHNA and CDR2 YSLEER. Trimming cost V 2 bases and J 5 bases, with 12 bases left between them. CDR3 protein: CASSQQGDTTEAFF. The CDR3 nucleotides are TGCGCCAGCAGCCAACAGGGAGACACGACTGAAGCTTTCTTT.

This clonotype was observed a handful of times. This chain joins TRBV7-2 and TRBJ2-7; 8 nucleotides align to TRBD2. The CDR3 is 14 amino acids. V shed 6 bases and J 2 bases; nucleotides not matched to a gene: 6. Germline assignment: CDR1 SGHTA and CDR2 FQGNSA. The CDR3: CASRRSGNAYEQYF. CDR3 nucleotide sequence: TGTGCCAGCAGACGTAGCGGGAATGCCTACGAGCAGTACTTC. The complete variable domain, with remaining parts taken from reference TRBV7-2 and TRBJ2-7, reads GAGVSQSPSNKVTEKGKDVELRCDPISGHTALYWYRQSLGQGLEFLIYFQGNSAPDKSGLPSDRFSAERTGGSVSTLTIQRTQQEDSAVYLCASRRSGNAYEQYFGPGTRLTVT.

This rearrangement joins TRBV9 to TRBJ2-5; 11 bases align to TRBD2. The J call could be wrong; TRBJ2-7 is a better fit for the DNA end. The germline V gene has CDR1 SGDLS and CDR2 YYNGEE. The length of the CDR3 is 16 residues. The CDR3 loop reads CASSASGLAVLSEQYF. CDR3 sequence (DNA): TGTGCCAGCAGCGCCTCGGGACTAGCGGTTTTGTCCGAGCAGTACTTC.

The chain links TRBV14 to TRBJ2-1; tentative D call: TRBD2 (6 bases). CDR3 length equals 18 residues. The germline CDR1 and CDR2 sequences are SGHDN and FVKESK. The V and J ends lost 5 bases and 3 bases respectively, with 23 bases between them. This CDR3 is CASSLRTGESADYNEQFF. As DNA, the CDR3 is TGTGCCAGCAGCTTAAGGACGGGGGAAAGCGCCGACTACAATGAGCAGTTCTTC.

The chain recombines TRBV20-1 with TRBJ1-4; the D is unclear. The CDR3 consists of 14 residues. Trimming left V 5 bases short and J 0 bases short, with 10 bases between. In germline, CDR1 is DFQATT, CDR2 SNEGSKA (reference sequence). Here the CDR3 reads CSARKSTTNEKLFF. The CDR3 region has the DNA TGCAGTGCTCGGAAGAGTACAACTAATGAAAAACTGTTTTTT.

The chain uses TRBV12-3 or TRBV12-4 and TRBJ2-5; 14 nucleotides match TRBD2. V shed 4 bases, J shed 0 bases, and the junction held 4 bases outside the gene matches. The CDR3 consists of 17 residues. The DNA of the CDR3 is TGTGCCAGCAGTTCCCGGACTAGCGGGAGGTACCAAGAGACCCAGTACTTC. This encodes CASSSRTSGRYQETQYF.

This chain joins TRBV13 and TRBJ1-2; possible D gene TRBD1, 5 bases. This CDR3 contains 14 residues. V was cut by 1 base and J by 4 bases, with 10 bases left in between. The V gene's germline CDR1 is PRHDT and CDR2 FYEKMQ (reference sequence). The DNA of the CDR3 is TGTGCCAGCAGCTTAGTCACAGGACCCTATGGCTACACCTTC. Its protein product is CASSLVTGPYGYTF.

This clonotype was seen a few times. The CDR3 sequence: CAISRDRGYEQYF. The CDR3 DNA sequence: TGTGCCATCAGCCGGGACAGGGGGTACGAGCAGTACTTC. J is TRBJ2-7 and V is TRBV10-3, with TRBD1 identical over 11 bases. The trim removed 6 bases at V and 4 bases at J, leaving 2 bases unmatched. CDR1 is ENHRY and CDR2 is SYGVKD in the germline V gene. CDR3 length equals 13 residues.

The table lists this clonotype with a few counts. This chain links TRBV2 with TRBJ2-5; unclear D gene. This CDR3 contains 12 residues. The V and J ends lost 4 bases and 5 bases respectively, with 8 bases between them. Per germline, CDR1 SNHLY and CDR2 FYNNEI. The CDR3 nucleotides read TGTGCCAGCAGTGGACTTGGGGAGACCCAGTACTTC. Protein sequence: CASSGLGETQYF.

A few counts support this clonotype. The chain joins TRBV28 to TRBJ2-1; 9 positions match TRBD1. TRBJ2-7 explains the end of the DNA better; the J call may be wrong. The CDR3 is 14 amino acids. Per germline, CDR1 MDHEN and CDR2 SYDVKM. The CDR3 here is CASRDTGGGYEQYF. CDR3 nucleotide sequence: TGTGCCAGCAGAGACACAGGGGGCGGCTACGAGCAGTACTTC.

In regard to this clonotype: No conserved phenylalanine or tryptophan ends this CDR3, so it is likely a read error. This CDR3 reads CASSPTDRGNQPQHS. Written as DNA, the CDR3 is TGTGCCAGCAGCCCTACGGACAGGGGGAATCAGCCCCAGCATTCT. The genes are TRBV7-8 and TRBJ1-5; 10 bases are shared with TRBD1. The CDR3 loop spans 15 amino acids. V was clipped by 5 bases and J by 4 bases; unmatched bases: 5. Germline CDR1 reads SGHVS; CDR2 reads FQNEAQ.

This clonotype was detected a few times. V gene TRBV20-1 combines with J gene TRBJ2-3; 9 bases fit TRBD1. The CDR3 extends over 13 amino acids. From germline, CDR1 is DFQATT and CDR2 SNEGSKA (reference sequence). The trim removed 6 bases at V and 4 bases at J, leaving 5 bases unmatched. CDR3 in DNA: TGCAGTGCCCCGACAGGGGGATCAGATACGCAGTATTTT. This sequence encodes CSAPTGGSDTQYF.

The CDR3 coding sequence is TGCGCCAGCAGTGATGGGGTACCCTCGGAAGAGCAGTACTTC. Its protein is CASSDGVPSEEQYF. The gene calls are TRBV10-1 and TRBJ2-7, with no clear D. From germline, CDR1 is WNHNN and CDR2 SYGVQD (reference sequence). V lost 3 bases and J lost 7, with 16 bases in between. The CDR3 spans 14 residues.

This clonotype was seen a few times. The chain combines TRBV6-6 with TRBJ2-7; TRBD1 agrees at 7 bases. The CDR3 consists of 16 residues. Germline loops: CDR1 MNHNY, CDR2 SVGAGI (reference sequence). Germline trimming cut 0 bases from V and 2 bases from J; bases unmatched to any gene: 7. CDR3 nucleotide sequence: TGTGCCAGCAGTTACTCCGACAGGGATCCCCCCTACGAGCAGTACTTC. The encoded protein is CASSYSDRDPPYEQYF.

This clonotype was counted a few times. The chain links TRBV12-3 or TRBV12-4 to TRBJ1-3, with a weak D call TRBD1 (6 bases). The CDR3 loop spans 15 amino acids. V was clipped by 5 bases and J by 4 bases, with 15 bases between them. As DNA, the CDR3 is TGTGCCAGCAGTAGACAGGCACTTCGGGGAAACACCATATATTTT. As protein: CASSRQALRGNTIYF.

This clonotype has just a few counts. The chain links TRBV6-2 or TRBV6-3 to TRBJ2-1; D is unclear. The CDR3 length is 13 residues. The V gene lost 5 bases and the J gene lost 9 bases, with 14 bases spanning the gap. CDR1 MNHEY and CDR2 SVGEGT come from the germline V gene. CDR3 amino acids: CASSLPQELEQFF. Here the CDR3 DNA reads TGTGCCAGCAGTCTGCCTCAGGAGCTTGAGCAGTTCTTC.